A single sample is the source of the 17 T cell receptor beta chains below, sequenced in a study of blood T cell repertoires in COVID-19. TCRdb's table, derived via immunoSEQ multiplex PCR, lists solely in-frame clones and lacks some. The table includes roughly 38,000 clones, about three quarters detected once. The specimen was peripheral blood. The receptors were gathered from a man aged 65 to 85 with COVID-19, enrolled during active disease.

The chain uses TRBV5-1 and TRBJ1-1; 11 nucleotides align to TRBD1. The length of the CDR3 is 16 residues. The V and J ends lost 3 bases and 0 bases, in that order; junction bases with no gene match: 4. CDR1 is SGHRS, CDR2 YFSETQ, per germline. CDR3 residues: CASSYGQGAMNTEAFF. In DNA form, the CDR3 reads TGCGCCAGCAGCTACGGACAGGGGGCAATGAACACTGAAGCTTTCTTT.

This clone came up once. J is TRBJ2-2 and V is TRBV19; 7 bases map to TRBD1. J lost 13 bases, V lost 3 bases, and 14 bases had no gene match. Germline V gene lookup returns CDR1 LNHDA and CDR2 SQIVND (reference sequence). This CDR3 contains 15 residues. CDR3 nucleotides: TGTGCCAGTAGTATCGGACAGGACCAACGCATGGGGCTGTTTTTT. It translates to CASSIGQDQRMGLFF. The variable domain in full, with the rest retrieved from reference TRBV19 and TRBJ2-2, is DGGITQSPKYLFRKEGQNVTLSCEQNLNHDAMYWYRQDPGQGLRLIYYSQIVNDFQKGDIAEGYSVSREKKESFPLTVTSAQKNPTAFYLCASSIGQDQRMGLFFGEGSRLTVL.

This rearrangement joins TRBV7-6 to TRBJ2-7; TRBD1 matches at 11 bases. Germline CDR1 is SGHVS and CDR2 is FNYEAQ. The CDR3 extends over 17 amino acids. With 1 base clipped from V and 6 bases from J, the junction kept 11 bases outside the gene matches. CDR3 nucleotides: TGTGCCAGCAGCTTAGAGGATTTCCGGGACAGGGGGTTCGAGCAGTACTTC. It encodes CASSLEDFRDRGFEQYF.

This clone was seen once. The chain has TRBV28 and TRBJ1-2; 10 nucleotides line up with TRBD1. Germline values: CDR1 MDHEN, CDR2 SYDVKM. CDR3 length: 16 amino acids. With 6 bases clipped from V and 3 bases from J, the junction kept 10 bases outside the gene matches. As DNA, the CDR3 is TGTGCCAGCAGACGACAGGGGGCGCTGGCTTACTATGGCTACACCTTC. This encodes CASRRQGALAYYGYTF.

This chain uses TRBV5-1 with TRBJ1-1; TRBD1 agrees at 8 bases. This CDR3 has 14 residues. Germline trimming cut 4 bases from V and 1 base from J; bases unmatched to any gene: 3. The germline V gene has CDR1 SGHRS and CDR2 YFSETQ. CDR3 sequence reads: CASSPGTGNTEAFF. For the CDR3, the DNA is TGCGCCAGCAGCCCCGGGACAGGGAACACTGAAGCTTTCTTT.

This clone occurred once. The junction and the germline gene differ at one end; a read error may be behind it. The V call is TRBV2, the J call TRBJ1-1; D is possibly TRBD1 (5 bases). CDR1 and CDR2 from the germline V gene are SNHLY and FYNNEI. CDR3 size: 14 residues. CDR3 loop: CASSEASGLQGVIF. CDR3 in DNA: TGTGCCAGCAGTGAAGCCTCGGGACTCCAGGGCGTCATCTTT.

This rearrangement joins TRBV7-9 to TRBJ2-1; 7 bases are shared with TRBD2. The germline CDR1 and CDR2 sequences are SEHNR and FQNEAQ (reference sequence). V shed 5 bases and J 1 base; nucleotides not matched to a gene: 17. The CDR3 has 19 residues. The CDR3 DNA reads as TGTGCCAGCAGCCCGAGGTCCCTCCCCGCGGGGGTTTCCTACAATGAGCAGTTCTTC. Its protein is CASSPRSLPAGVSYNEQFF. Using reference TRBV7-9 and TRBJ2-1 for the parts outside the CDR3, the full variable domain is DTGVSQNPRHKITKRGQNVTFRCDPISEHNRLYWYRQTLGQGPEFLTYFQNEAQLEKSRLLSDRFSAERPKGSFSTLEIQRTEQGDSAMYLCASSPRSLPAGVSYNEQFFGPGTRLTVL.

The V call is TRBV30, the J call TRBJ2-7; weak D call: TRBD2 (6 bases). Germline V lookup: CDR1 GTSNPN, CDR2 SVGIG (reference sequence). V lost 0 bases and J 0 bases, leaving 15 bases between the germline ends. CDR3 length equals 16 residues. CDR3 in amino acids: CAWSVDILGSSYEQYF. The CDR3 DNA reads TGTGCCTGGAGTGTAGATATTCTCGGGAGCTCCTACGAGCAGTACTTC.

This chain joins TRBV27 and TRBJ2-1; perhaps TRBD1 as D (7 bases). Trimming removed 8 bases from V and 10 bases from J, with 12 bases in between. CDR1 MNHEY and CDR2 SMNVEV come from the germline V gene (reference sequence). This CDR3 comprises 11 residues. CDR3 sequence (DNA): TGTGCCAGCTGGAGGGGACAGGAGCAGTTCTTC. It is translated as CASWRGQEQFF.

The chain couples TRBV9 to TRBJ2-3; 8 bases fit TRBD2. Germline lookup yields CDR1 SGDLS and CDR2 YYNGEE. CDR3 size: 14 residues. The trim removed 4 bases at V and 1 base at J, leaving 2 bases unmatched. The DNA for the CDR3 is TGTGCCAGCAGCCAAGCGGGGGGCACAGATACGCAGTATTTT. This gives the protein CASSQAGGTDTQYF.

V usage is TRBV27 and J usage is TRBJ2-1; 7 bases agree with TRBD2. J gave up 10 bases and V 9 bases, and 15 bases lay outside the gene matches. Germline CDR1 MNHEY, CDR2 SMNVEV (reference sequence). The length of the CDR3 is 14 residues. The CDR3 reads CASGGGSGRREQFF. CDR3 coding DNA: TGTGCCAGTGGGGGGGGGTCGGGCCGGAGGGAGCAGTTCTTC.

The chain is built from TRBV6-5 and TRBJ1-6; maybe TRBD1 (5 bases). CDR1 is MNHEY and CDR2 is SVGAGI in the germline V gene. This CDR3 is 13 amino acids long. V lost 10 bases and J lost 7, with 14 bases in between. CDR3 amino acids: CATKTELNSPLHF. In DNA, the CDR3 is TGTGCCACCAAGACAGAGCTAAATTCACCCCTCCACTTT.

The rearrangement links TRBV9 to TRBJ2-4; 7 bases line up with TRBD2. CDR3 length equals 15 residues. The germline V gene has CDR1 SGDLS and CDR2 YYNGEE. The ends lost 2 bases at V and 6 bases at J; junction bases unmatched: 8. The CDR3 here is CASSVGGGDPNIQYF. The CDR3 DNA is TGTGCCAGCAGCGTGGGCGGGGGAGACCCAAACATTCAGTACTTC.

Only one count was recorded for this clone. The genes are TRBV19 and TRBJ1-2; no definite D call. V gave up 6 bases and J gave up 5 bases, with 16 bases separating them. The CDR3 consists of 14 residues. CDR1 is LNHDA and CDR2 is SQIVND in the germline V gene (reference sequence). The CDR3 sequence: CASRGSWIGYGYTF. The CDR3 DNA follows: TGTGCCAGTAGGGGCAGTTGGATTGGTTATGGCTACACCTTC.

The chain employs TRBV7-2 and TRBJ2-5; 7 bases are shared with TRBD1. J was trimmed by 3 bases and V by 3 bases; bases with no gene match: 7. Germline loops: CDR1 SGHTA, CDR2 FQGNSA. The CDR3 is made up of 15 amino acids. This CDR3 is CASSFTGTAKETQYF. For the CDR3, the DNA is TGTGCCAGCAGCTTTACCGGGACAGCTAAAGAGACCCAGTACTTC.

Points on this clone: Within the sample, other DNA sequences also encode this same CDR3. This rearrangement joins TRBV2 to TRBJ2-7, with 8 bases aligning to TRBD1. The CDR3 sequence is 14 residues long. V trimming: 2 bases; J trimming: 2 bases; junction bases outside the gene matches: 2. Germline V gene lookup returns CDR1 SNHLY and CDR2 FYNNEI. CDR3 loop: CASSERQGTYEQYF. The CDR3 bases are TGTGCCAGCAGTGAAAGACAGGGGACCTACGAGCAGTACTTC. The full variable domain, in which reference TRBV2 and TRBJ2-7 provide the parts outside the CDR3, is EPEVTQTPSHQVTQMGQEVILRCVPISNHLYFYWYRQILGQKVEFLVSFYNNEISEKSEIFDDQFSVERPDGSNFTLKIRSTKLEDSAMYFCASSERQGTYEQYFGPGTRLTVT.

V and J are TRBV5-1 and TRBJ2-1; 13 nucleotides line up with TRBD2. Trimming cost V 4 bases and J 4 bases; bases outside gene matches: 2. CDR1 and CDR2 (germline): SGHRS, YFSETQ. The CDR3 contains 15 residues. The CDR3 DNA reads as TGCGCCAGCAGCCTGGGACTAGCGGGATACAATGAGCAGTTCTTC. It codes for CASSLGLAGYNEQFF. Variable domain in full (rest from reference TRBV5-1 and TRBJ2-1): KAGVTQTPRYLIKTRGQQVTLSCSPISGHRSVSWYQQTPGQGLQFLFEYFSETQRNKGNFPGRFSGRQFSNSRSEMNVSTLELGDSALYLCASSLGLAGYNEQFFGPGTRLTVL.